Each of the 28 T cell receptor beta chains below was sequenced from the same sample in a study of cytomegalovirus exposure and HLA in healthy donors. The PCR had 60 Vbeta and 13 Jbeta primers. Method: immunoSEQ multiplex PCR; TCRdb's copy keeps in-frame clones and lacks some. Of over 150,000 clones in the sample, about 81% are singletons; the top ten hold less than 2%. Sequencing input: PBMCs. The receptors here all came from a woman under 30 in good health and CMV-seronegative.

The chain uses TRBV18 and TRBJ1-2; 8 bases are a match to TRBD1. Germline V gene data show CDR1 as KGHSH and CDR2 as LQKENI. The CDR3 spans 12 residues. The trim removed 3 bases at V and 6 bases at J, leaving 0 bases unmatched. This chain's CDR3 is CASSPTGDGYTF. The CDR3 DNA is TGTGCCAGCTCACCGACAGGGGATGGCTACACCTTC. The complete variable domain, with remaining parts taken from reference TRBV18 and TRBJ1-2, reads NAGVMQNPRHLVRRRGQEARLRCSPMKGHSHVYWYRQLPEEGLKFMVYLQKENIIDESGMPKERFSAEFPKEGPSILRIQQVVRGDSAAYFCASSPTGDGYTFGSGTRLTVV.

The chain is built from TRBV28 and TRBJ1-3; weak D call: TRBD1 (5 bases). CDR1 is MDHEN, CDR2 SYDVKM, per germline. The CDR3 length is 15 residues. V lost 2 bases, J lost 1 base, and 9 bases lay in between. CDR3 sequence reads: CASSLIAGSGNTIYF. The CDR3 nucleotides read TGTGCCAGCAGTTTAATTGCAGGGTCTGGAAACACCATATATTTT. The whole variable domain, remainder taken from reference TRBV28 and TRBJ1-3, is DVKVTQSSRYLVKRTGEKVFLECVQDMDHENMFWYRQDPGLGLRLIYFSYDVKMKEKGDIPEGYSVSREKKERFSLILESASTNQTSMYLCASSLIAGSGNTIYFGEGSWLTVV.

Of note for this clone: A junction end diverges from the germline sequence, so it may reflect a read error. The J gene is TRBJ2-7, the V gene TRBV7-8; possibly TRBD1 or TRBD2 for D (7 bases each). Germline V gene data show CDR1 as SGHVS and CDR2 as FQNEAQ. The CDR3 is made up of 15 amino acids. This CDR3 is CASSLAVTGNYEQYF. The CDR3 nucleotides read TGTGCCAGCAGCCTAGCGGTGACAGGGAACTACGAGCAGTACTTC.

J is TRBJ1-2 and V is TRBV2; D is unresolved. V lost 7 bases to trimming and J lost 4 bases, with 13 bases between them. CDR1 SNHLY and CDR2 FYNNEI come from the germline V gene. This CDR3 is 13 amino acids long. The CDR3, as DNA: TGTGCCAGCACCCCTGGGGAGTCCTATGGCTACACCTTC. Protein sequence: CASTPGESYGYTF.

The chain employs TRBV29-1 and TRBJ2-3; 9 nucleotides line up with TRBD1. Germline CDR1 SQVTM, CDR2 ANQGSEA. V shed 0 bases and J 3 bases; nucleotides not matched to a gene: 7. This CDR3 spans 16 amino acids. The DNA for the CDR3 is TGCAGCGTTGAAGAGTTCGGGACAGGGAGAACAGATACGCAGTATTTT. It encodes CSVEEFGTGRTDTQYF.

The chain couples TRBV6-4 to TRBJ2-7, with 9 positions matching TRBD2. From germline, CDR1 is MRHNA and CDR2 SNTAGT. This CDR3 is 18 amino acids long. The junction had 9 bases not matched to a gene; V was cut back by 0 bases and J by 0 bases. The CDR3 reads CASSDSRRLAGPSYEQYF. CDR3 bases: TGTGCCAGCAGTGACTCGAGACGCCTAGCGGGGCCCTCCTACGAGCAGTACTTC.

The table lists this clone with a few counts. V gene TRBV9 combines with J gene TRBJ1-2; D is perhaps TRBD1 (5 bases). The V gene's germline CDR1 is SGDLS and CDR2 YYNGEE. The V gene lost 0 bases and the J gene lost 2 bases, with 17 bases spanning the gap. The CDR3 runs 17 residues. This CDR3 is CASSVARNAGRNYGYTF. CDR3 in DNA: TGTGCCAGCAGCGTAGCCAGAAACGCGGGACGGAACTATGGCTACACCTTC.

This clone was recorded only once. This sequence joins TRBV11-3 and TRBJ2-2; no clear D. This CDR3 contains 15 residues. Trimming shortened V by 5 bases and J by 2 bases, and 12 bases separated the two germline ends. Per germline, CDR1 SGHNT and CDR2 YENEEA. The CDR3 here is CASSPRHSNTGELFF. In nucleotides, the CDR3 is TGTGCCAGCAGCCCTCGACACAGTAACACCGGGGAGCTGTTTTTT.

The CDR3 DNA sequence: TGTGCCAGCAGCGCCCTCGGCAGGGTTTCGCATGAGCAGTTCTTC. As protein: CASSALGRVSHEQFF. The chain combines TRBV2 with TRBJ2-1, with D tentatively TRBD1 (5 bases). Trimming cost V 6 bases and J 8 bases, with 20 bases left between them. This CDR3 comprises 15 residues. Germline V gene sequence: CDR1 SNHLY, CDR2 FYNNEI.

V usage is TRBV28 and J usage is TRBJ1-2, with D possibly being TRBD1 (6 bases). The CDR3 has 14 amino acids. Trimming shortened V by 6 bases and J by 0 bases, and 11 bases separated the two germline ends. CDR1 is MDHEN and CDR2 is SYDVKM in the germline V gene. CDR3 sequence: CASSVDSANYGYTF. The CDR3 nucleotides are TGTGCCAGCAGCGTGGACAGCGCTAACTATGGCTACACCTTC.

J is TRBJ2-5 and V is TRBV6-1, with D perhaps matching TRBD1 (5 bases). This CDR3 spans 15 amino acids. The germline CDR1 and CDR2 sequences are MNHNS and SASEGT. The ends were cut back, 6 bases at V and 1 base at J, with 15 bases in the middle. The CDR3 here is CASSQGVGAQETQYF. CDR3 nucleotide sequence: TGTGCCAGCAGCCAAGGGGTAGGGGCCCAAGAGACCCAGTACTTC.

The chain uses TRBV2 and TRBJ2-1, with 7 nucleotides matching TRBD2. Germline V CDR1 and CDR2: SNHLY, FYNNEI. The CDR3 has 13 residues. The junction had 7 bases not matched to a gene; V was cut back by 4 bases and J by 10 bases. CDR3 nucleotide sequence: TGTGCCAGCAGTGGGGAGGGAGCGGGAGAGCAGTTCTTC. The encoded protein is CASSGEGAGEQFF.

The DNA of the CDR3 is TGTGCCAGCAGCGTAGGGACAGGGGCTCCAACTAATGAAAAACTGTTTTTT. As protein: CASSVGTGAPTNEKLFF. The J gene is TRBJ1-4, the V gene TRBV9; 9 bases are a match to TRBD1. J was trimmed by 0 bases and V by 0 bases; bases with no gene match: 3. This CDR3 has 17 amino acids. Per the germline V gene, CDR1 is SGDLS and CDR2 is YYNGEE.

Here the CDR3 reads CASSRTGGTEAFF. CDR3 DNA sequence: TGTGCCAGCTCAAGGACAGGGGGAACTGAAGCTTTCTTT. The rearrangement joins TRBV18 to TRBJ1-1; 10 nucleotides line up with TRBD1. Germline trimming cut 5 bases from V and 5 bases from J; bases unmatched to any gene: 2. The CDR3 has 13 residues. Germline-derived CDR1 and CDR2 are KGHSH and LQKENI.

CDR3 nucleotides: TGCAGCGTTGCGGACAGGGCGAGGGGAGAGACCCAGTACTTC. It is translated as CSVADRARGETQYF. V is TRBV29-1 and J is TRBJ2-5; 8 bases line up with TRBD1. The CDR3 is 14 amino acids. V lost 4 bases to trimming and J lost 4 bases; unmatched junction nucleotides: 8. The germline V gene has CDR1 SQVTM and CDR2 ANQGSEA.

This chain connects TRBV19 to TRBJ2-1, with D perhaps matching TRBD2 (5 bases). The germline gives CDR1 LNHDA, CDR2 SQIVND (reference sequence). The CDR3 is made up of 21 amino acids. The ends were cut back, 5 bases at V and 2 bases at J, with 31 bases in the middle. In DNA, the CDR3 is TGTGCCAGTAGTCGACGTGCGGCTAGCAATTTCCCTAATTTACCCTACAATGAGCAGTTCTTC. This translates into CASSRRAASNFPNLPYNEQFF.

V gene TRBV2 combines with J gene TRBJ2-2, with 9 bases matching TRBD1. The CDR3 has 16 amino acids. Germline trimming cut 4 bases from V and 4 bases from J; bases unmatched to any gene: 7. Looked up from germline, CDR1 is SNHLY and CDR2 is FYNNEI. The CDR3 nucleotides read TGTGCCAGCAGTGCCCGGACAGGGGTAGCCACCGGGGAGCTGTTTTTT. Residues: CASSARTGVATGELFF.

The chain employs TRBV9 and TRBJ1-1; D perhaps matches TRBD1 (6 bases). Trimming pared 3 bases from V and 1 base from J, leaving 13 bases between. The germline CDR1 and CDR2 sequences are SGDLS and YYNGEE. The CDR3 runs to 15 residues. The CDR3 nucleotides are TGTGCCAGCAGCGCCGCCGACAGGAGGAACACTGAAGCTTTCTTT. Residues: CASSAADRRNTEAFF. The full variable domain, completed using reference TRBV9 and TRBJ1-1, is DSGVTQTPKHLITATGQRVTLRCSPRSGDLSVYWYQQSLDQGLQFLIQYYNGEERAKGNILERFSAQQFPDLHSELNLSSLELGDSALYFCASSAADRRNTEAFFGQGTRLTVV.

The chain joins TRBV18 to TRBJ1-4, with D maybe TRBD1 (5 bases). The V end was cut by 3 bases, the J end by 8 bases, with 7 bases between. CDR1 KGHSH and CDR2 LQKENI come from the germline V gene. The CDR3 loop spans 12 amino acids. The CDR3 DNA reads as TGTGCCAGCTCACCCCAGGGAGAAAAACTGTTTTTT. Amino acids: CASSPQGEKLFF.

The rearrangement joins TRBV28 to TRBJ2-1; 11 bases line up with TRBD1. J lost 7 bases, V lost 1 base, and 3 bases had no gene match. The CDR3 covers 15 residues. The germline V gene encodes CDR1 MDHEN and CDR2 SYDVKM. CDR3 nucleotide sequence: TGTGCCAGCAGTTTATCCGGGGACAGGGGGAATGAGCAGTTCTTC. Encoded protein: CASSLSGDRGNEQFF.

The chain has TRBV7-9 and TRBJ2-5; D perhaps matches TRBD2 (5 bases). Germline CDR1 and CDR2: SEHNR and FQNEAQ (reference sequence). This CDR3 is 16 amino acids long. Deletions cut 1 base from V and 4 bases from J, with 16 bases between. In DNA, the CDR3 is TGTGCCAGCAGCTTAGATCCGGGGTGGCCCCGAGAGACCCAGTACTTC. This gives the protein CASSLDPGWPRETQYF.

The V call is TRBV6-6, the J call TRBJ2-1; 8 bases map to TRBD2. The CDR3 covers 14 residues. With V trimmed by 2 bases and J by 15 bases, 12 bases remained unmatched. Per germline, CDR1 MNHNY and CDR2 SVGAGI (reference sequence). The CDR3 sequence: CASSYASPGLAPFF. In DNA, the CDR3 is TGTGCCAGCAGTTACGCCTCTCCCGGACTAGCACCGTTCTTC.

This clone was observed a single time. This chain links TRBV5-1 with TRBJ1-1, with D possibly being TRBD1 (6 bases). Trimming stripped 5 bases from V and 2 bases from J, with 13 bases between. Germline V gene data show CDR1 as SGHRS and CDR2 as YFSETQ. There are 14 residues in the CDR3. CDR3 in amino acids: CASSRRDTNTEAFF. The CDR3 DNA is TGCGCCAGCAGTAGACGGGACACAAACACTGAAGCTTTCTTT.

The rearrangement joins TRBV5-4 to TRBJ2-2, with 11 bases identical to TRBD2. The ends lost 4 bases at V and 1 base at J; junction bases unmatched: 3. This CDR3 contains 16 residues. Germline V gene lookup returns CDR1 SGHNT and CDR2 YYREEE (reference sequence). CDR3 loop: CASSPGTSGNTGELFF. In nucleotides, the CDR3 is TGTGCCAGCAGCCCGGGGACTAGCGGGAACACCGGGGAGCTGTTTTTT.

This rearrangement joins TRBV6-4 to TRBJ2-3, with D possibly being TRBD1 (5 bases). CDR1 and CDR2 (germline): MRHNA, SNTAGT. Trimming cost V 4 bases and J 2 bases, with 16 bases left between them. This CDR3 is 16 amino acids long. CDR3 amino acids: CASSAGATDITDTQYF. CDR3 sequence (DNA): TGTGCCAGCAGTGCTGGGGCCACCGATATCACAGATACGCAGTATTTT.

The V and J genes are TRBV5-1 and TRBJ2-1; TRBD2 agrees at 7 bases. After removal of 1 base from V and 0 bases from J, the junction contained 4 bases not matched to a gene. The CDR3 is made up of 16 amino acids. Germline CDR1 reads SGHRS; CDR2 reads YFSETQ. The CDR3 DNA reads TGCGCCAGCAGCTTGTCGTCGGGAGGCTCCTACAATGAGCAGTTCTTC. Protein: CASSLSSGGSYNEQFF.

The chain carries TRBV5-1 and TRBJ1-1; perhaps TRBD1 as D (6 bases). Trimming removed 2 bases at V and 1 base at J, with 12 bases between. Germline CDR1 SGHRS, CDR2 YFSETQ. The CDR3 is made up of 15 amino acids. In DNA, the CDR3 is TGCGCCAGCAGCTTCGCGGGGGCGGCGAACACTGAAGCTTTCTTT. Protein: CASSFAGAANTEAFF.

For the CDR3, the DNA is TGTGCCAGCAGCTCCCTAGGGGGCCAAGAGACCCAGTACTTC. Protein: CASSSLGGQETQYF. This rearrangement joins TRBV5-5 to TRBJ2-5, with D tentatively TRBD1 (6 bases). The CDR3 covers 14 residues. Per the germline V gene, CDR1 is SGHKS and CDR2 is YYEKEE (reference sequence). Trimming pared 3 bases from V and 1 base from J, leaving 10 bases between. The full variable domain, its missing parts supplied by reference TRBV5-5 and TRBJ2-5, is DAGVTQSPTHLIKTRGQQVTLRCSPISGHKSVSWYQQVLGQGPQFIFQYYEKEERGRGNFPDRFSARQFPNYSSELNVNALLLGDSALYLCASSSLGGQETQYFGPGTRLLVL.